These 21 T cell receptor beta chains originate from one sample sequenced in a study of graft-versus-host responses after intestinal transplantation. The antigens for these receptors are not known. Data came from immunoSEQ multiplex PCR; TCRdb stores just in-frame clones and leaves some out. This table has 85,000 to 90,000 clones, roughly 89% appearing once. The specimen was unstimulated CD4+ T cells sorted from spleen or lymph node cells, collected before intestinal transplant. These receptors were taken from a human donor who received an intestinal transplant.

The chain couples TRBV9 to TRBJ1-5; tentatively, D is TRBD1 (6 bases). The CDR3 spans 15 residues. Germline assignment: CDR1 SGDLS and CDR2 YYNGEE. The germline V and J ends were trimmed by 4 bases and 5 bases, with 16 bases remaining between them. CDR3 sequence (DNA): TGTGCCAGCAGCCCGGGACAATTCAACCATCAGCCCCAGCATTTT. As protein: CASSPGQFNHQPQHF.

The chain recombines TRBV7-8 with TRBJ2-7; D is ambiguous. The CDR3 consists of 15 residues. Germline loops: CDR1 SGHVS, CDR2 FQNEAQ. V lost 4 bases to trimming and J lost 3 bases, with 16 bases between them. The CDR3 DNA sequence: TGTGCCAGCAGCTCCCAGAGGTACCCCATCTACGAGCAGTACTTC. Translated: CASSSQRYPIYEQYF.

This sequence joins TRBV5-6 and TRBJ2-3; perhaps TRBD2 as D (5 bases). The CDR3 has 16 amino acids. V was shortened by 1 base and J by 4 bases, with 16 bases between the two germline ends. Per germline, CDR1 SGHDT and CDR2 YYEEEE. This CDR3 is CASSLTQRRLSDTQYF. The CDR3 bases are TGTGCCAGCAGCTTGACCCAGCGGAGACTTTCAGATACGCAGTATTTT.

This sequence joins TRBV28 and TRBJ1-3; D is unclear. The CDR3 sequence is 15 residues long. CDR1 and CDR2 from the germline V gene are MDHEN and SYDVKM. V gave up 6 bases and J gave up 0 bases, with 12 bases separating them. The DNA of the CDR3 is TGTGCCAGCAGCCCCCGCTGGGGCTCTGGAAACACCATATATTTT. Its translation: CASSPRWGSGNTIYF.

This clone was recorded a few times. The chain employs TRBV5-5 and TRBJ2-2, with 7 nucleotides matching TRBD2. The germline V gene encodes CDR1 SGHKS and CDR2 YYEKEE (reference sequence). The CDR3 totals 14 residues. J lost 6 bases, V lost 4 bases, and 6 bases had no gene match. CDR3 nucleotide sequence: TGTGCCAGCAGCGCCTACCGGGAGGCCGGGGAGCTGTTTTTT. Its protein product is CASSAYREAGELFF.

The V gene is TRBV11-2, the J gene TRBJ1-5; 7 bases map to TRBD1. V was clipped by 5 bases and J by 6 bases; unmatched bases: 4. This CDR3 comprises 13 residues. The germline V gene encodes CDR1 SGHAT and CDR2 FQNNGV. The CDR3 DNA follows: TGTGCCAGCAGCGACAGGGTGGGTCAGCCCCAGCATTTT. Protein sequence: CASSDRVGQPQHF.

This clone was detected only once. The chain combines TRBV7-9 with TRBJ1-1, with D uncertain. The CDR3 is 15 residues long. The V gene's germline CDR1 is SEHNR and CDR2 FQNEAQ (reference sequence). The germline V and J ends were trimmed by 1 base and 1 base, with 10 bases remaining between them. CDR3 loop: CASSLGGLRNTEAFF. In nucleotides, the CDR3 is TGTGCCAGCAGCTTAGGCGGACTGAGGAACACTGAAGCTTTCTTT.

The rearrangement joins TRBV5-5 to TRBJ1-2; D not resolved. The V gene lost 5 bases and the J gene lost 8 bases, with 16 bases spanning the gap. The germline V gene encodes CDR1 SGHKS and CDR2 YYEKEE (reference sequence). This CDR3 comprises 13 residues. This CDR3 reads CASSPLGDQGYTF. In nucleotides, the CDR3 is TGTGCCAGCAGTCCGTTGGGCGATCAAGGCTACACCTTC.

The rearrangement uses TRBV27 and TRBJ2-1; TRBD2 agrees at 10 bases. This CDR3 contains 16 residues. Looked up from germline, CDR1 is MNHEY and CDR2 is SMNVEV (reference sequence). V lost 7 bases, J lost 5 bases, and 11 bases stayed unmatched. The CDR3 nucleotides are TGTGCCAGCACCACTCTTTCCAGCGGGAGGGACAATGAGCAGTTCTTC. Its protein product is CASTTLSSGRDNEQFF.

The chain links TRBV6-5 to TRBJ1-2; TRBD1 matches at 7 bases. Trimming removed 6 bases from V and 8 bases from J; junction bases left unmatched: 3. Germline V gene data show CDR1 as MNHEY and CDR2 as SVGAGI. The CDR3 is 11 amino acids. The CDR3 loop reads CASSQGGGYTF. The CDR3 region has the DNA TGTGCCAGCAGCCAGGGGGGCGGCTACACCTTC.

The chain uses TRBV2 and TRBJ1-5; maybe TRBD1 (5 bases). Germline CDR1 reads SNHLY; CDR2 reads FYNNEI. The CDR3 is 13 amino acids. V lost 7 bases and J lost 6, with 13 bases in between. For the CDR3, the DNA is TGTGCCAGCAACATGGGGGAAGTTCAGCCCCAGCATTTT. This sequence encodes CASNMGEVQPQHF.

As concerns this clone: This sample includes further DNA sequences coding for the same CDR3. J is TRBJ2-3 and V is TRBV5-6, with D possibly being TRBD1 (6 bases). Germline V gene data show CDR1 as SGHDT and CDR2 as YYEEEE. Trimming removed 5 bases from V and 4 bases from J, with 23 bases in between. The CDR3 covers 17 residues. CDR3 in DNA: TGTGCCAGCAGTTCACGGGACACCACCTTGGGGGCAGATACGCAGTATTTT. Translated: CASSSRDTTLGADTQYF.

This sequence joins TRBV27 and TRBJ2-3, with D tentatively TRBD2 (5 bases). From germline, CDR1 is MNHEY and CDR2 SMNVEV (reference sequence). Deletions cut 3 bases from V and 0 bases from J, with 10 bases between. The CDR3 has 15 residues. The CDR3 nucleotides read TGTGCCAGCAGTTTCTCCCGGACTAGCACAGATACGCAGTATTTT. It yields the protein CASSFSRTSTDTQYF.

V and J are TRBV18 and TRBJ1-5; D is undetermined. CDR1 and CDR2 from the germline V gene are KGHSH and LQKENI. Trimming shortened V by 1 base and J by 6 bases, and 13 bases separated the two germline ends. This CDR3 has 15 amino acids. CDR3 sequence: CASSPQMELGQPQHF. The DNA of the CDR3 is TGTGCCAGCTCACCACAGATGGAATTAGGTCAGCCCCAGCATTTT.

This clone was picked up one time. The V and J genes are TRBV25-1 and TRBJ2-7, with 8 nucleotides matching TRBD2. Trimming took 4 bases from V and 0 from J; bases not matched to a gene: 8. This CDR3 contains 16 residues. Per germline, CDR1 MGHDK and CDR2 SYGVNS. In nucleotides, the CDR3 is TGTGCCAGCAGTGGTGGGGTCGGGACTAGCTCCTACGAGCAGTACTTC. It yields the protein CASSGGVGTSSYEQYF.

The rearrangement joins TRBV30 to TRBJ2-3, with D hard to call. V was clipped by 1 base and J by 0 bases, with 5 bases between them. The germline CDR1 and CDR2 sequences are GTSNPN and SVGIG (reference sequence). CDR3 length: 13 residues. For the CDR3, the DNA is TGTGCCTGGAGTGAAGCAAGCACAGATACGCAGTATTTT. It translates to CAWSEASTDTQYF.

The chain uses TRBV2 and TRBJ2-2; 12 positions match TRBD2. This CDR3 has 18 amino acids. V shed 10 bases and J 0 bases; nucleotides not matched to a gene: 12. Germline CDR1 and CDR2: SNHLY and FYNNEI. Written as DNA, the CDR3 is TGTGCCAACAATCCTAGCGGGAGGGCCCAGGCGAACACCGGGGAGCTGTTTTTT. Protein: CANNPSGRAQANTGELFF.

The chain has TRBV7-6 and TRBJ2-7, with a possible D match to TRBD2 (5 bases). Trimming took off 0 bases at V and 0 bases at J, with 9 bases between the two ends. Germline-derived CDR1 and CDR2 are SGHVS and FNYEAQ. The CDR3 is made up of 15 amino acids. The CDR3 region is CASSLADSSSYEQYF. The CDR3, as DNA: TGTGCCAGCAGCTTAGCGGACTCCAGCTCCTACGAGCAGTACTTC.

The chain is built from TRBV29-1 and TRBJ1-1, with D uncertain. Germline V CDR1 and CDR2: SQVTM, ANQGSEA. The CDR3 is 14 amino acids. Trimming pared 4 bases from V and 1 base from J, leaving 13 bases between. This CDR3 reads CSVATIVPNTEAFF. DNA of the CDR3: TGCAGCGTTGCCACAATCGTACCGAACACTGAAGCTTTCTTT.

The rearrangement links TRBV7-9 to TRBJ1-5; maybe TRBD1 (5 bases). The ends were cut back, 11 bases at V and 0 bases at J, with 14 bases in the middle. Germline V gene sequence: CDR1 SEHNR, CDR2 FQNEAQ (reference sequence). The CDR3 is made up of 14 amino acids. The CDR3 protein is CAHRRGDSNQPQHF. CDR3 DNA sequence: TGTGCCCACCGGAGGGGAGATAGCAATCAGCCCCAGCATTTT.

The chain employs TRBV9 and TRBJ1-2; unclear D gene. From germline, CDR1 is SGDLS and CDR2 YYNGEE. This CDR3 has 13 residues. Trimming stripped 1 base from V and 0 bases from J, with 4 bases between. The chain's CDR3 is CASSVMTNYGYTF. In nucleotides, the CDR3 is TGTGCCAGCAGCGTAATGACTAACTATGGCTACACCTTC. The variable domain in full, completed from reference TRBV9 and TRBJ1-2, reads DSGVTQTPKHLITATGQRVTLRCSPRSGDLSVYWYQQSLDQGLQFLIQYYNGEERAKGNILERFSAQQFPDLHSELNLSSLELGDSALYFCASSVMTNYGYTFGSGTRLTVV.